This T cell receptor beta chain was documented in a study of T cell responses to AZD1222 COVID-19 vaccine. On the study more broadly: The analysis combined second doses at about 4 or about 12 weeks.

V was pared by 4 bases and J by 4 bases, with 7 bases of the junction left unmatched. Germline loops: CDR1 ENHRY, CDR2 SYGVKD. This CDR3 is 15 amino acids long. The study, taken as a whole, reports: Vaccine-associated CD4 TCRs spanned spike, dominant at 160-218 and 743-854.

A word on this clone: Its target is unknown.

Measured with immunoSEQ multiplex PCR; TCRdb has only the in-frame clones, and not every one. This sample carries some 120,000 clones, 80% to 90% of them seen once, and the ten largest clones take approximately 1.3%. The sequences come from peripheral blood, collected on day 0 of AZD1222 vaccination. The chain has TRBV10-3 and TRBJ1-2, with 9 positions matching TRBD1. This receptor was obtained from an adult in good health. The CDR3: CAISGGPGQGYGYTF. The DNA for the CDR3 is TGTGCCATCAGTGGGGGCCCGGGACAGGGCTATGGCTACACCTTC.